The 21 T cell receptor beta chains listed next were all sequenced from one sample in a study of blood T cells in healthy people across ages. A second roughly 7 to 11 cycle PCR used barcoded and J-beta primers. TCRdb independently ran MiXCR on the 5' RACE reads; one entry per CDR3 protein. In the table there are some 800,000 distinct CDR3 sequences, 25% of which are singletons. These sequences were also reported in another study, on T cells of mothers and their children.

What was sequenced was blood. The receptors were gathered from a boy between 5 and 17 years old in good health.

The chain joins TRBV6-1 to TRBJ2-5, with 7 nucleotides matching TRBD2. The CDR3 spans 14 residues. CDR1 is MNHNS, CDR2 SASEGT, per germline. With V trimmed by 1 base and J by 6 bases, 5 bases remained unmatched. As DNA, the CDR3 is TGTGCCAGCAGTGAAGGGACTAGGGTGAAGACCCAGTACTTC. Protein: CASSEGTRVKTQYF.

This clonotype was observed a handful of times. V gene TRBV4-3 combines with J gene TRBJ2-1, with D possibly being TRBD1 or TRBD2 (5 bases each). Trimming pared 1 base from V and 2 bases from J, leaving 15 bases between. CDR3 length: 17 amino acids. From germline, CDR1 is LGHNA and CDR2 YSLEER. CDR3 in DNA: TGCGCCAGCAGCCAAGGGGCCGGGACGGAGACCTACAATGAGCAGTTCTTC. This sequence encodes CASSQGAGTETYNEQFF.

This clonotype showed up just a few times. This sequence joins TRBV11-2 and TRBJ2-7; D uncertain. The CDR3 extends over 21 amino acids. Trimming left V 0 bases short and J 0 bases short, with 27 bases between. CDR1 and CDR2 (germline): SGHAT, FQNNGV. CDR3 DNA: TGTGCCAGCAGCTTAGATTCGCCTACTTTGGTGTTGAGCAGCCTCTCCTACGAGCAGTACTTC. Amino acid sequence: CASSLDSPTLVLSSLSYEQYF.

There are a few counts of this clonotype. The CDR3 is CSGDREGEKLFF. DNA for the CDR3: TGCTCCGGGGACAGGGAAGGTGAAAAACTGTTTTTT. The chain links TRBV20-1 to TRBJ1-4; TRBD1 aligns across 9 bases. CDR1 is DFQATT, CDR2 SNEGSKA, per germline (reference sequence). The CDR3 is 12 amino acids.

This clonotype was counted between two and nine times. This chain links TRBV6-5 with TRBJ2-3, with TRBD1 matching 10 bases. The CDR3 is 16 amino acids. Per the germline V gene, CDR1 is MNHEY and CDR2 is SVGAGI. Trimming cost V 0 bases and J 4 bases; bases outside gene matches: 4. The CDR3 DNA reads as TGTGCCAGCAGTTACTCTAGGGACAGGGGAGCAGATACGCAGTATTTT. This codes for CASSYSRDRGADTQYF.

Only a few counts were recorded for this clonotype. This chain connects TRBV20-1 to TRBJ2-5, with D perhaps matching TRBD1 (6 bases). Germline assignment: CDR1 DFQATT and CDR2 SNEGSKA (reference sequence). Deletions cut 5 bases from V and 5 bases from J, with 21 bases between. CDR3 length: 15 residues. The chain's CDR3 is CSADLQTGMGETQYF. Written as DNA, the CDR3 is TGCAGTGCTGACCTTCAAACAGGGATGGGGGAGACCCAGTACTTC.

V gene TRBV27 combines with J gene TRBJ2-7; a weak D match, TRBD1 (5 bases). The CDR3 is 13 residues long. Trimming took off 4 bases at V and 5 bases at J, with 12 bases between the two ends. Germline CDR1 and CDR2: MNHEY and SMNVEV (reference sequence). CDR3 region: CASSWGLINEQYF. The CDR3 nucleotides are TGTGCCAGCAGTTGGGGCCTGATAAACGAGCAGTACTTC.

The rearrangement joins TRBV29-1 to TRBJ2-7; 7 positions match TRBD2. The CDR3 sequence is 13 residues long. J lost 2 bases, V lost 5 bases, and 6 bases had no gene match. Germline V gene lookup returns CDR1 SQVTM and CDR2 ANQGSEA. The CDR3 spells CSVPSSGAYEQYF. Here the CDR3 DNA reads TGCAGCGTTCCCTCGAGCGGGGCCTACGAGCAGTACTTC.

CDR3 DNA sequence: TGCGCCAGCAGCTCCAGGACGATGCCCATAGAGACCCAGTACTTC. Its translation is CASSSRTMPIETQYF. The V and J genes are TRBV5-1 and TRBJ2-5, with unresolved D. Germline V gene sequence: CDR1 SGHRS, CDR2 YFSETQ. Trimming took 3 bases from V and 4 from J, leaving 16 bases between them. CDR3 length: 15 residues.

This sequence joins TRBV12-3 or TRBV12-4 and TRBJ2-7; 15 nucleotides agree with TRBD2. CDR3 length: 15 amino acids. The junction had 3 bases not matched to a gene; V was cut back by 4 bases and J by 5 bases. In nucleotides, the CDR3 is TGTGCCAGCAGTTCAGGACTAGCGGGGGGGAACGAGCAGTACTTC. Protein sequence: CASSSGLAGGNEQYF.

This clonotype has only a few counts. The rearrangement links TRBV20-1 to TRBJ2-1, with TRBD2 matching over 8 bases. Trimming took 7 bases from V and 0 from J; bases not matched to a gene: 11. CDR1 is DFQATT, CDR2 SNEGSKA, per germline (reference sequence). The CDR3 has 16 residues. Here the CDR3 reads CSEALESGSSYNEQFF. The DNA of the CDR3 is TGCAGTGAGGCACTAGAGAGCGGGAGCTCCTACAATGAGCAGTTCTTC.

This clonotype occurred a few times. The chain couples TRBV15 to TRBJ1-4, with a weak D call TRBD1 (5 bases). The CDR3 covers 14 residues. Germline V gene lookup returns CDR1 LNHNV and CDR2 YYDKDF (reference sequence). V was clipped by 0 bases and J by 15 bases, with 17 bases between them. CDR3 residues: CATSRDRQPRVVFF. CDR3 sequence (DNA): TGTGCCACCAGCAGAGACCGACAGCCCCGCGTCGTGTTTTTT.

The chain carries TRBV7-9 and TRBJ2-6; a possible D gene is TRBD1 (6 bases). Germline CDR1 and CDR2: SEHNR and FQNEAQ (reference sequence). This CDR3 is built from 19 residues. Trimming took 6 bases from V and 2 from J, leaving 23 bases between them. The CDR3 DNA reads TGTGCCAGCAGTCAAAGAACCGGGACAACCCCCCCTGGGGCCAACGTCCTGACTTTC. It encodes CASSQRTGTTPPGANVLTF.

There are many counts of this clonotype. This chain links TRBV9 with TRBJ1-2; 7 nucleotides align to TRBD1. CDR1 is SGDLS and CDR2 is YYNGEE in the germline V gene. The length of the CDR3 is 16 residues. J lost 0 bases, V lost 3 bases, and 8 bases had no gene match. The CDR3 loop is CASSAPDRQSNYGYTF. In DNA, the CDR3 is TGTGCCAGCAGCGCCCCGGACAGGCAATCTAACTATGGCTACACCTTC.

The V call is TRBV5-6, the J call TRBJ2-2; perhaps TRBD1 as D (8 bases). V lost 5 bases and J lost 3, with 17 bases in between. Germline loops: CDR1 SGHDT, CDR2 YYEEEE. The CDR3 totals 16 residues. The CDR3 DNA sequence: TGTGCCAGCAGAAGCCACAGGGGGGGTTACACCGGGGAGCTGTTTTTT. Translating it yields CASRSHRGGYTGELFF.

The V call is TRBV9, the J call TRBJ2-5; D unclear. Germline V lookup: CDR1 SGDLS, CDR2 YYNGEE. This CDR3 is built from 14 residues. The V gene lost 0 bases and the J gene lost 3 bases, with 9 bases spanning the gap. The CDR3 sequence is CASSVGPSEETQYF. The CDR3 coding sequence is TGTGCCAGCAGCGTAGGCCCTTCGGAAGAGACCCAGTACTTC.

In this sample, this clonotype turned up a few times. This rearrangement joins TRBV7-2 to TRBJ1-2; possible D gene TRBD1, 6 bases. The ends were cut back, 5 bases at V and 6 bases at J, with 13 bases in the middle. The CDR3 covers 13 residues. The germline CDR1 and CDR2 sequences are SGHTA and FQGNSA. The CDR3 DNA is TGTGCCAGCAGCCCAGGAGGACAGAATGGCTACACCTTC. Translated: CASSPGGQNGYTF. The whole variable domain, filled in from reference TRBV7-2 and TRBJ1-2, reads GAGVSQSPSNKVTEKGKDVELRCDPISGHTALYWYRQSLGQGLEFLIYFQGNSAPDKSGLPSDRFSAERTGGSVSTLTIQRTQQEDSAVYLCASSPGGQNGYTFGSGTRLTVV.

This clonotype was counted a single time. The chain is built from TRBV4-3 and TRBJ2-5; D may be TRBD1 (7 bases). The better agreement between TRBJ2-7 and the DNA end casts doubt on the J call. This CDR3 spans 15 amino acids. Per germline, CDR1 LGHNA and CDR2 YSLEER. Written as DNA, the CDR3 is TGCGCCAGCAGCCAAGACAGGGGGGAGGAGTACGAGCAGTACTTC. Protein sequence: CASSQDRGEEYEQYF.

This chain connects TRBV7-9 to TRBJ2-7; D assignment may be TRBD1 or TRBD2 (5 bases each). Deletions cut 5 bases from V and 2 bases from J, with 16 bases between. Germline-derived CDR1 and CDR2 are SEHNR and FQNEAQ (reference sequence). CDR3 length: 15 residues. Here the CDR3 reads CASSPWLEGPYEQYF. The CDR3 DNA sequence: TGTGCCAGCAGCCCCTGGCTCGAGGGACCCTACGAGCAGTACTTC.

This clonotype came up a few times. The gene calls are TRBV6-2 or TRBV6-3 and TRBJ2-5; D is unresolved. The better agreement between TRBJ2-7 and the DNA end casts doubt on the J call. The CDR3 is made up of 13 amino acids. Looked up from germline, CDR1 is MNHEY and CDR2 is SVGEGT. The CDR3 region has the DNA TGTGCCAGCAGCCAACCTCTGTCCTACGAGCAGTACTTC. Amino acids: CASSQPLSYEQYF.

In its sample, this clonotype was seen a few times. CDR3 loop: CASSQGSFVPLHF. The CDR3 region has the DNA TGTGCCAGCTCCCAGGGCAGCTTTGTGCCCCTCCACTTT. The genes are TRBV19 and TRBJ1-6, with D possibly matching TRBD1 (5 bases). Trimming pared 9 bases from V and 13 bases from J, leaving 19 bases between. CDR1 and CDR2 from the germline V gene are LNHDA and SQIVND (reference sequence). The CDR3 runs to 13 residues. Drawing the rest from reference TRBV19 and TRBJ1-6, the complete variable domain is DGGITQSPKYLFRKEGQNVTLSCEQNLNHDAMYWYRQDPGQGLRLIYYSQIVNDFQKGDIAEGYSVSREKKESFPLTVTSAQKNPTAFYLCASSQGSFVPLHFGNGTRLTVT.